The next 4 T cell receptor beta chains were all read from a single sample in a study of human T cells and chemical hapten exposure. TCRdb reprocessed the RACE reads with MiXCR, giving one entry per CDR3 protein. The table lists about 82,000 distinct CDR3 sequences, about 6.3% of them singletons. Time point indicated: patch test 2, 6 weeks after DPC sensitization. As to treatment: therapeutic diphenylcyclopropenone sensitization with weekly scalp DPC. The specimen comprised whole blood, sampled in connection with sensitization to the hapten diphenylcyclopropenone (DPC). These receptor sequences come from a woman aged 25-40 years with alopecia areata. Some clones in this sample may be carry-over from other donors' samples.

The chain combines TRBV29-1 with TRBJ1-5, with D perhaps matching TRBD1 (5 bases). Trimming stripped 1 base from V and 6 bases from J, with 10 bases between. This CDR3 contains 13 residues. Germline assignment: CDR1 SQVTM and CDR2 ANQGSEA. The CDR3 is CSVEGGVGQPQHF. Written as DNA, the CDR3 is TGCAGCGTTGAAGGGGGGGTCGGTCAGCCCCAGCATTTT.

The chain links TRBV27 to TRBJ1-6; D ambiguous. Trimming removed 2 bases from V and 3 bases from J, with 23 bases in between. From germline, CDR1 is MNHEY and CDR2 SMNVEV (reference sequence). This CDR3 is built from 20 residues. This CDR3 reads CASSLVPLSARSNYNSPLHF. CDR3 nucleotides: TGTGCCAGCAGTTTAGTCCCTCTATCAGCAAGGAGCAACTATAATTCACCCCTCCACTTT.

The table lists this clonotype with many counts. The gene calls are TRBV7-8 and TRBJ1-1; D not resolved. CDR1 and CDR2 (germline): SGHVS, FQNEAQ. CDR3 size: 12 residues. The V and J ends lost 5 bases and 5 bases respectively, with 9 bases between them. The CDR3 DNA sequence: TGTGCCAGCAGCCCCGGGGAAACTGAAGCTTTCTTT. This translates into CASSPGETEAFF.

This clonotype was seen a handful of times. J is TRBJ2-1 and V is TRBV6-2 or TRBV6-3; D might be TRBD2 (7 bases). The CDR3 consists of 14 residues. V gave up 2 bases and J gave up 9 bases, with 14 bases separating them. Looked up from germline, CDR1 is MNHEY and CDR2 is SVGEGT. The CDR3 DNA reads as TGTGCCAGCAGTTACGGGGGGGGCTGGGCTGAGCAGTTCTTC. Translated: CASSYGGGWAEQFF.